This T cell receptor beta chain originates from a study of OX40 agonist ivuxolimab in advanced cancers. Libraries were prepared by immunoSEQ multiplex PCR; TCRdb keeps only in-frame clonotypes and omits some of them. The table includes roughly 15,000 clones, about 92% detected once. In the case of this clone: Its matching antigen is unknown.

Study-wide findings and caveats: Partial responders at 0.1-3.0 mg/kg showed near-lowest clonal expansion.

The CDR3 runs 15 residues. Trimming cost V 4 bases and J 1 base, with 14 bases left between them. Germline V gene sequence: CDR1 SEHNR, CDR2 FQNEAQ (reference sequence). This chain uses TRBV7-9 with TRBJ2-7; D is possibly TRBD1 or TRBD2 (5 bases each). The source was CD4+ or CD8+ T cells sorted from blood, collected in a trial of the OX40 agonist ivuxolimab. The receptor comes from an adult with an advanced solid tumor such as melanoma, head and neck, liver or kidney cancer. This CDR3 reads CASSSTGTLSYEQYF. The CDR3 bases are TGTGCCAGCAGCTCGACCGGGACCCTTTCCTACGAGCAGTACTTC.